The rows below give T cell receptor beta chains drawn from one sample of a study of blood T cell repertoires in COVID-19. The table came from immunoSEQ multiplex PCR; TCRdb's copy has only in-frame clones and leaves some out. This sample carries around 150,000 clones, roughly 82% of them seen once, and the ten largest clones take about 7%. The source material was peripheral blood. The origin of the receptors is a woman aged 45-59 years in a cohort sampled during active or convalescent COVID-19. Both conserved end residues are part of each CDR3. Fields, in order: J gene, D gene, clone size, V gene, CDR3 DNA, CDR3 protein. D genes are given only for firm matches. Rows give clone size only sometimes, using once, few, many, or a class for an expanded clone.

>TRBJ2-6|.|many|TRBV6-4
TGTGCCAGCAGTGACGCCAGCTCTGGGGCCAACGTCCTGACTTTC
CASSDASSGANVLTF
>TRBJ1-2|.|.|TRBV4-1
TGCGCCAGCAGCCTAGCCTGGAGGGGTAACTATGGCTACACCTTC
CASSLAWRGNYGYTF
>TRBJ2-7|TRBD2|.|TRBV7-6
TGTGCCAGCAGCCGGACTAGCGGGACGAGCTCCTACGAGCAGTACTTC
CASSRTSGTSSYEQYF
>TRBJ2-2|TRBD1|.|TRBV5-1
TGCGCCAGCAGTAAAAACCCCGGGACAGGGGACACCGGGGAGCTGTTTTTT
CASSKNPGTGDTGELFF
>TRBJ2-2|.|once|TRBV4-1
TGCGCCAGCAGCCAAGATCTCGGGAACACCGGGGAGCTGTTTTTT
CASSQDLGNTGELFF
>TRBJ1-1|.|once|TRBV7-9
TGTGCCAGCAGCTTAGCCGCGGGGGCGGCTGAAGCTTTCTTT
CASSLAAGAAEAFF
>TRBJ1-2|.|.|TRBV19
TGTGCCAGTAGAGTCGGGGGTTTGGGCTACACCTTC
CASRVGGLGYTF
>TRBJ2-6|.|.|TRBV7-3
TGTGCCAGCAGCGGAGGCCCCATGTACTCTGGGGCCAACGTCCTGACTTTC
CASSGGPMYSGANVLTF
>TRBJ2-5|TRBD2|.|TRBV7-2
TGTGCCAGCAGCTTTTCGACTAGCGGGGGAGGGGAGACCCAGTACTTC
CASSFSTSGGGETQYF
>TRBJ2-1|TRBD1|.|TRBV27
TGTGCCAGCAGTTGGGTGATGGACAGGGGGGAACGCGATGAGCAGTTCTTC
CASSWVMDRGERDEQFF
>TRBJ2-2|TRBD1|.|TRBV6-1
TGTGCCAGCAATAGACAGGGAACCGGGGAGCTGTTTTTT
CASNRQGTGELFF
>TRBJ2-2|TRBD2|.|TRBV10-3
TGTGCCATTCTCCGACTAGCGGGCGGGCCCGGGGAGCTGTTTTTT
CAILRLAGGPGELFF
>TRBJ1-1|TRBD1|once|TRBV5-6
TGTGCCAGCAACTACAGGGGGGGCGCTGAAGCTTTCTTT
CASNYRGGAEAFF
>TRBJ2-2|TRBD2|.|TRBV19
TGTGCCAGTAGTATTATAGCGGGGGGGCCCTACACCGGGGAGCTGTTTTTT
CASSIIAGGPYTGELFF
>TRBJ1-3|.|.|TRBV18
TGTGCCAGCTCACCGGCTGGGCCTGGCTCTGGAAACACCATATATTTT
CASSPAGPGSGNTIYF
>TRBJ2-1|.|.|TRBV7-2
TGTGCCAGCAGAGAAGGGGCTGGAGTATTCAGAGAGCAGTTCTTC
CASREGAGVFREQFF
>TRBJ2-7|TRBD2|.|TRBV30
TGTGCCTGGACGTTGGGTAGCGGGGACTACGAGCAGTACTTC
CAWTLGSGDYEQYF
>TRBJ1-1|TRBD1|few|TRBV29-1
TGCAGCCACTACAGGACAGGGACCACTGAAGCTTTCTTT
CSHYRTGTTEAFF
>TRBJ2-2|TRBD2|.|TRBV19
TGTGCCAGTAGTATAGCAGCGGGGGTGCTCACCGGGGAGCTGTTTTTT
CASSIAAGVLTGELFF
>TRBJ1-2|.|.|TRBV2
TGTGCCAGCAGTGTTTCGGAGAAACCAAGCTATGGCTACACCTTC
CASSVSEKPSYGYTF
>TRBJ1-2|TRBD1|.|TRBV5-1
TGCGCCAGCAGCCCGGGACAGACCTCTCGAGGCTACACCTTC
CASSPGQTSRGYTF
>TRBJ2-7|.|.|TRBV6-4
TGTGCCAGCAGTGAGGGACACTCCTACGAGCAGTACTTC
CASSEGHSYEQYF
>TRBJ2-7|.|.|TRBV14
TGTGCCAGCAGCACCTTACAGGGAAGGTATGACGGGCAGTACTTC
CASSTLQGRYDGQYF
>TRBJ1-1|.|.|TRBV7-9
TGTGCCAGCAGCTTTTGGACAGCGAACACTGAAGCTTTCTTT
CASSFWTANTEAFF
>TRBJ2-2|TRBD1|few|TRBV12-5
TGTGCTAGTGTCCGGACAGGGGTGACCGGGGAGCTGTTTTTT
CASVRTGVTGELFF
>TRBJ2-5|.|many|TRBV10-2
TGCGCCAGCAGTGAACCCAGTGGAGGGGCAACGGAGACCCAGTACTTC
CASSEPSGGATETQYF
>TRBJ1-6|TRBD1|.|TRBV9
TGTGCCAGCACCCTAGGGGACAGTCCCGATTCACCCCTCCACTTT
CASTLGDSPDSPLHF